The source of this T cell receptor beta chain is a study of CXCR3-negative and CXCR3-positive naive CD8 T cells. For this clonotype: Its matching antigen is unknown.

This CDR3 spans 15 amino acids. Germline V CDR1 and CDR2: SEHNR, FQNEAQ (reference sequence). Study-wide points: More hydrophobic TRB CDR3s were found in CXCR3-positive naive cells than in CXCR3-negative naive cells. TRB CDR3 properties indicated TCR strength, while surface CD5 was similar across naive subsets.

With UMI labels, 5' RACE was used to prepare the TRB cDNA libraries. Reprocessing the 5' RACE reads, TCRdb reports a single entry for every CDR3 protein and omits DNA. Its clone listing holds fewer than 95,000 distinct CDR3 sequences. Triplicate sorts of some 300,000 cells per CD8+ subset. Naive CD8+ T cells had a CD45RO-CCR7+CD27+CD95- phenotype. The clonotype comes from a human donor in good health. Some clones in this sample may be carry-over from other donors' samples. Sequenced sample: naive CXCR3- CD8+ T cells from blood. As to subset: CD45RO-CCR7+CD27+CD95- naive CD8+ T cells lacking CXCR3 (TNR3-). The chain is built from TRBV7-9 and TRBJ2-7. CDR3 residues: CASSHRNVGAYEQYF.